This entry lists 2 T cell receptor beta chains sequenced from one sample in a study of T cell responses to AZD1222 COVID-19 vaccine. The protocol was immunoSEQ multiplex PCR, while the TCRdb copy is restricted to in-frame clones and leaves out a portion. The sample includes 70,000 to 95,000 clones, 89% of them seen just once. This sample comprised peripheral blood, obtained on day 0 of MenACWY control vaccination. The receptors derive from an adult in good health.

This chain connects TRBV19 to TRBJ1-3; D is undetermined. Trimming took 5 bases from V and 0 from J, leaving 5 bases between them. The CDR3 loop spans 13 amino acids. Looked up from germline, CDR1 is LNHDA and CDR2 is SQIVND (reference sequence). The CDR3 bases are TGTGCCAGTAGTTATCCCTCTGGAAACACCATATATTTT. Protein sequence: CASSYPSGNTIYF.

The rearrangement uses TRBV7-2 and TRBJ1-2; the D gene is possibly TRBD1 (5 bases). Germline loops: CDR1 SGHTA, CDR2 FQGNSA. The V gene lost 1 base and the J gene lost 3 bases, with 9 bases spanning the gap. The CDR3 is made up of 14 amino acids. Here the CDR3 DNA reads TGTGCCAGCAGCTTAGTGGCGACAGACTATGGCTACACCTTC. Amino acids: CASSLVATDYGYTF.